Sequencing of this T cell receptor (beta chain) was carried out in a study of T cells after yellow fever vaccination. Study-wide background: Preparation of the low-cell-number fractions used SMART-Seq v4 Ultra Low Input.

In TCRdb, the 5' RACE reads were re-called with MiXCR into one record per CDR3 protein. The sample consists of just under 600,000 distinct CDR3 sequences, roughly 14% of them appearing once. Germline V lookup: CDR1 SGHDT, CDR2 YYEEEE. This CDR3 is 15 amino acids long. Deletions cut 4 bases from V and 10 bases from J, with 18 bases between. This chain uses TRBV5-6 with TRBJ1-6; D is perhaps TRBD1 (6 bases). The sequencing used PBMCs, collected on the day of the yellow fever booster vaccination. This clonotype was obtained from a man aged 30-40 years who received the YFV17D yellow fever vaccine. The CDR3 region is CASSPAGAGWSPLHF. Here the CDR3 DNA reads TGTGCCAGCAGCCCCGCAGGGGCAGGGTGGTCACCCCTCCACTTT.